This T cell receptor (beta chain) was observed in a study of blood T cell repertoires in COVID-19. This table comes from immunoSEQ multiplex PCR, and its TCRdb copy is limited to in-frame clones, with some not included. The data hold about 330,000 clones, with over 80% observed a single time. Membership in each cohort depended on participant-reported clinical history. Recovery meant two consecutive negative NP/OP PCR tests, professional clearance, or resolved symptoms. The CDR3 contains 16 residues. With V trimmed by 4 bases and J by 1 base, 9 bases remained unmatched. The germline V gene encodes CDR1 MNHEY and CDR2 SVGAGI.

This TCR came from a man aged 25 to 40 who had recovered from COVID-19. The specimen sequenced was PBMCs or T cells enriched from blood (not recorded which). The rearrangement links TRBV6-5 to TRBJ1-1, with 7 bases matching TRBD1. CDR3 amino acids: CASSSYRGITNTEAFF. The DNA of the CDR3 is TGTGCCAGCAGTTCTTACAGGGGTATAACGAACACTGAAGCTTTCTTT.